This T cell receptor beta chain was profiled in a study of shared clonotypes between healthy human individuals. General study points: The sampled material consisted only of blood, and tissue repertoires are likely to differ.

In regard to this clone: Its antigen remains unknown.

Per the original methods: Filtering of immunoSEQ junctional sequences could not match full-length read filtering. The table came from immunoSEQ multiplex PCR; TCRdb's copy has only in-frame clones and leaves some out. The D gene and trimming were derived from the DNA, and the V and J assignments and clone size from that table. The profile shows around 240,000 clones, 50% to 75% of them singletons. Trimming cost V 4 bases and J 3 bases; bases outside gene matches: 5. The CDR3 has 15 amino acids. Germline assignment: CDR1 MDHEN and CDR2 SYDVKM. The chain couples TRBV28 to TRBJ2-5, with TRBD2 identical over 10 bases. Input material: memory CD4+ T cells sorted from blood. Subset of the sample: CD45RA-negative fraction. The source is a man aged 25-45 years in good health. CDR3 region: CASSSLAGAEETQYF. CDR3 bases: TGTGCCAGCAGTTCCCTAGCGGGAGCGGAAGAGACCCAGTACTTC.